What follows describes a single T cell receptor (beta chain). Its antigen remains unknown. Single viable CD3+CD4+CD8-CD45RO+ cells were sorted as the memory CD4+ T cells. Serostatus was set by detecting CMV pp150, pp28, p38, p52 IgG. Germline lookup yields CDR1 LNHDA and CDR2 SQIVND (reference sequence). This CDR3 is 14 amino acids long. Between the trimmed V and J ends, which lost 5 bases and 5 bases, there was a span of 13 bases. Libraries were prepared by immunoSEQ multiplex PCR; TCRdb keeps only in-frame clonotypes and omits some of them. The table has about 46,000 clones, around 74% seen once. The data belong to a study of memory CD4+ T cells and cytomegalovirus serostatus. Whole-study results and caveats: CD4+ memory repertoires contained about two fifths of the roughly 160 reported CMV TCRbeta sequences.

Source material: memory CD4+ T cells from blood. The J gene is TRBJ1-5, the V gene TRBV19, with a possible D match to TRBD1 (6 bases). This TCR came from an adult in good health and CMV-seronegative. The CDR3 DNA sequence: TGTGCCAGTAGTCAACACAGGGACCATCAGCCCCAGCATTTT. It codes for CASSQHRDHQPQHF.